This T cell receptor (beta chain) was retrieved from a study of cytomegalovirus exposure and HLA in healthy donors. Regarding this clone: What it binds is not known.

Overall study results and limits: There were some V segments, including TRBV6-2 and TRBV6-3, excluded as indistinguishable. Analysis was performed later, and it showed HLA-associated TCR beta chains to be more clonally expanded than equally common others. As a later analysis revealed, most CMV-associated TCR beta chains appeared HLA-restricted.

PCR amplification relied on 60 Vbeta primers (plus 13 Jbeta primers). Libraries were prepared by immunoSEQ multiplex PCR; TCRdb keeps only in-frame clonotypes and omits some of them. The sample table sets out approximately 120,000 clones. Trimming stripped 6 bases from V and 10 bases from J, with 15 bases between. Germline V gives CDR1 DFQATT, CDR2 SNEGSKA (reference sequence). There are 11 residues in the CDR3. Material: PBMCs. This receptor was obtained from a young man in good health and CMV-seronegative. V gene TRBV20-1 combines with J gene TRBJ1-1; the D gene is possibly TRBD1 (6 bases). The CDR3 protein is CSAPMTGGAFF. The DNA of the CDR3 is TGCAGTGCCCCCATGACAGGCGGAGCTTTCTTT.